This TCR beta chain comes out of a study of blood T cell repertoires in COVID-19. In germline, CDR1 is MNHNS, CDR2 SASEGT. Trimming removed 1 base from V and 2 bases from J, with 6 bases in between. The CDR3 extends over 14 amino acids. The table came from immunoSEQ multiplex PCR; TCRdb's copy has only in-frame clones and leaves some out. Seen here are tens of thousands of clones, roughly 91% observed once, and the top ten hold just under 7.5%. The V call is TRBV6-1, the J call TRBJ1-3, with a possible D match to TRBD1 (6 bases). The sequenced sample consisted of peripheral blood. This sequence originates from a man aged 35-49 years with COVID-19, enrolled during active disease. Here the CDR3 DNA reads TGTGCCAGCAGTGAAGGACAGGCTGGAAACACCATATATTTT. It is translated as CASSEGQAGNTIYF.